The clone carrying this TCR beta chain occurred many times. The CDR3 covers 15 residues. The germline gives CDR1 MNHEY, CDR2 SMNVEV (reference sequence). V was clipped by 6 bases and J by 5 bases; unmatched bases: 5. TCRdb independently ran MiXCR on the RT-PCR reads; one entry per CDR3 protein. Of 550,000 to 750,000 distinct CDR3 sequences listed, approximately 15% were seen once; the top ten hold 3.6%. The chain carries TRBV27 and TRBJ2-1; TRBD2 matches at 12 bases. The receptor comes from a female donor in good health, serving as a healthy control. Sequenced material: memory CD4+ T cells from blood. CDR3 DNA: TGTGCCAGCAGCACCTGGACTAGCGGGAACAATGAGCAGTTCTTC. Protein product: CASSTWTSGNNEQFF.